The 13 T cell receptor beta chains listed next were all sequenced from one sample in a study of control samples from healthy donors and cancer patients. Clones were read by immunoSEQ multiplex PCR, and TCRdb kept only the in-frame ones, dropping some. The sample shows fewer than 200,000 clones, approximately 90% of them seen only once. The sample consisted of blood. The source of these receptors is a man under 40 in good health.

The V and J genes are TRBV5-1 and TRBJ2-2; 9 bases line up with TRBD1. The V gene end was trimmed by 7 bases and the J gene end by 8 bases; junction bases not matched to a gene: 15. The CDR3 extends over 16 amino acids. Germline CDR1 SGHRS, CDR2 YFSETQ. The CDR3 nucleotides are TGCGCCAGCCAGACACAGGGGGCGCTAAATAAGGGGGAGCTGTTTTTT. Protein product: CASQTQGALNKGELFF.

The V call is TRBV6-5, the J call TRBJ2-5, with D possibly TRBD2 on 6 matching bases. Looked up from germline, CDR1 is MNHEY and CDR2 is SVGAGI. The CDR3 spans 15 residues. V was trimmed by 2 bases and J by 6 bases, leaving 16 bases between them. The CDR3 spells CASSYTHSGKKTQYF. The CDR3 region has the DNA TGTGCCAGCAGTTACACACATAGCGGAAAGAAGACCCAGTACTTC.

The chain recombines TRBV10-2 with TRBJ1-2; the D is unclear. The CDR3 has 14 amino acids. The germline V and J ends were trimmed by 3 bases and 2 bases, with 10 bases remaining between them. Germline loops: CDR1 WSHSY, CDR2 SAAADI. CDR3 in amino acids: CASSDPGANYGYTF. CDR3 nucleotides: TGCGCCAGCAGTGATCCGGGAGCAAACTATGGCTACACCTTC.

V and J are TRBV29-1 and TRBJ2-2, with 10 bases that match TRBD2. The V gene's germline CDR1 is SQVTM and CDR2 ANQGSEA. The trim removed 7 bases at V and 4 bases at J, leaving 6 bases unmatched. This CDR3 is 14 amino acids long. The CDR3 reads CSARTSGSTGELFF. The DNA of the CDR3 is TGCAGCGCCCGGACTAGCGGAAGCACCGGGGAGCTGTTTTTT.

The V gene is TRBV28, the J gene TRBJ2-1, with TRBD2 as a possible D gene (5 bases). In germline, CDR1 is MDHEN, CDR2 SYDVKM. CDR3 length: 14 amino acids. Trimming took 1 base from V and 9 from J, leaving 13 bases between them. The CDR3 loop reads CASSLLRVSGEQFF. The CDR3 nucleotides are TGTGCCAGCAGTTTATTGAGGGTTTCTGGTGAGCAGTTCTTC.

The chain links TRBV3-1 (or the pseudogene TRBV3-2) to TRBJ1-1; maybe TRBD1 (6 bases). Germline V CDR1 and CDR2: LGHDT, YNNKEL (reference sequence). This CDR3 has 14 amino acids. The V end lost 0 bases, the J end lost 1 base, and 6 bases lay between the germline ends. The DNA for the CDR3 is TGTGCCAGCAGCCAAGAAGGGGGGAACACTGAAGCTTTCTTT. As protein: CASSQEGGNTEAFF.

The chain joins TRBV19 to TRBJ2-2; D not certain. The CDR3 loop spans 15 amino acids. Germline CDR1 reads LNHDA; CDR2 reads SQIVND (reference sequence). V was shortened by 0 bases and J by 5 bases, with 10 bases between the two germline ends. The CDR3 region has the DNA TGTGCCAGTAGTATAGACCCTATGGTTACCGGGGAGCTGTTTTTT. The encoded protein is CASSIDPMVTGELFF.

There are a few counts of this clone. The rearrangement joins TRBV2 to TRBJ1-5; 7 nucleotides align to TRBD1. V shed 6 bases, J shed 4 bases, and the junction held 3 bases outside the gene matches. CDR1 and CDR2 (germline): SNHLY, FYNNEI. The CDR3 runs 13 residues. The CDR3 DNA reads TGTGCCAGCAGAGGACAGGAAAATCAGCCCCAGCATTTT. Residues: CASRGQENQPQHF. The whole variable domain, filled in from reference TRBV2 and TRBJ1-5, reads EPEVTQTPSHQVTQMGQEVILRCVPISNHLYFYWYRQILGQKVEFLVSFYNNEISEKSEIFDDQFSVERPDGSNFTLKIRSTKLEDSAMYFCASRGQENQPQHFGDGTRLSIL.

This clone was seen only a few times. CDR3 sequence reads: CASSGTTGTTPGYTF. The CDR3 region has the DNA TGTGCCAGCAGCGGGACGACAGGGACGACTCCTGGCTACACCTTC. The gene calls are TRBV9 and TRBJ1-2; the match to TRBD1 covers 7 bases. Germline CDR1 is SGDLS and CDR2 is YYNGEE. This CDR3 contains 15 residues. Losses at the gene ends were 3 bases for V and 7 bases for J; bases not matched to a gene: 12. The entire variable domain, with the rest obtained from reference TRBV9 and TRBJ1-2, is as follows: DSGVTQTPKHLITATGQRVTLRCSPRSGDLSVYWYQQSLDQGLQFLIQYYNGEERAKGNILERFSAQQFPDLHSELNLSSLELGDSALYFCASSGTTGTTPGYTFGSGTRLTVV.

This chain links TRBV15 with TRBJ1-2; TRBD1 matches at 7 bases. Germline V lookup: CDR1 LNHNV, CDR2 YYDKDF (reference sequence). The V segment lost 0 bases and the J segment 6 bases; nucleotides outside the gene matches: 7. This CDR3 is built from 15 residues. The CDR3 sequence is CATSRDPQGGHGYTF. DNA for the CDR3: TGTGCCACCAGCAGAGATCCTCAGGGGGGGCATGGCTACACCTTC.

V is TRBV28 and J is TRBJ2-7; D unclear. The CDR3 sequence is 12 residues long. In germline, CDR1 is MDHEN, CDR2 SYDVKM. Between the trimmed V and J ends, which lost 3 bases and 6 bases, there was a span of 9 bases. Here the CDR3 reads CASSFGRTEQYF. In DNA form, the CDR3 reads TGTGCCAGCAGTTTCGGCAGAACCGAGCAGTACTTC.

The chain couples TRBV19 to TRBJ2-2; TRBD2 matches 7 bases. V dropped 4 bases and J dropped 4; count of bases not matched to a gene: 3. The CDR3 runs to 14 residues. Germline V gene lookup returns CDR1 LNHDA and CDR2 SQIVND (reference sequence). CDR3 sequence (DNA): TGTGCCAGTAGTACGGGACTACCCACCGGGGAGCTGTTTTTT. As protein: CASSTGLPTGELFF.

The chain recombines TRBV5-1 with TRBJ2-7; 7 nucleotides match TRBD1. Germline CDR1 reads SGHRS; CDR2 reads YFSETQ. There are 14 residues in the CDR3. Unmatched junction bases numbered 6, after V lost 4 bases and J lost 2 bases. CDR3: CASSLQQGPYEQYF. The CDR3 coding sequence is TGCGCCAGCAGCCTCCAACAGGGGCCCTACGAGCAGTACTTC.